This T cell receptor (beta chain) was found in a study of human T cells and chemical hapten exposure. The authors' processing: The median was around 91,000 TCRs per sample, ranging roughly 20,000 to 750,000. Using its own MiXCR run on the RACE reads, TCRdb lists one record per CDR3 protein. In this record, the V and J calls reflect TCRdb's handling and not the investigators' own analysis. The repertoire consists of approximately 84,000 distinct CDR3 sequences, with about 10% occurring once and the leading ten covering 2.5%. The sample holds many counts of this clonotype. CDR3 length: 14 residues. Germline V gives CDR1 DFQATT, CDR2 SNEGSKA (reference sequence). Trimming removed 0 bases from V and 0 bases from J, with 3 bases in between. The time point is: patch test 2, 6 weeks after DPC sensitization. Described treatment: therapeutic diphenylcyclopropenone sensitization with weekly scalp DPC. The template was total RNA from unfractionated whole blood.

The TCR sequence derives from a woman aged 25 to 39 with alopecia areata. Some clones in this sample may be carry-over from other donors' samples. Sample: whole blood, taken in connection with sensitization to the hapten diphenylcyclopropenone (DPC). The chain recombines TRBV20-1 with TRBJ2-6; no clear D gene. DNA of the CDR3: TGCAGTGCTAGAGATATCTCTGGGGCCAACGTCCTGACTTTC. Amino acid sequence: CSARDISGANVLTF.